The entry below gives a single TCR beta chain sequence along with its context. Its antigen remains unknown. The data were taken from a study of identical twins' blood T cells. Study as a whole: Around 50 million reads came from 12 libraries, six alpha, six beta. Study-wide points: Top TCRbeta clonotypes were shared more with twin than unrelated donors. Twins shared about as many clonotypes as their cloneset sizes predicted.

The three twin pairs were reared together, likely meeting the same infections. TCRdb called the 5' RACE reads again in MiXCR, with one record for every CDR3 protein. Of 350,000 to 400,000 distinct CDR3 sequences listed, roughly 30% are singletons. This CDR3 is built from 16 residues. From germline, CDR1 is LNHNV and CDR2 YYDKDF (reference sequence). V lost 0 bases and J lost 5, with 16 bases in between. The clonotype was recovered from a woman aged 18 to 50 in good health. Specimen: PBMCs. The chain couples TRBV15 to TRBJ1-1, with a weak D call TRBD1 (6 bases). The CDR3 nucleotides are TGTGCCACCAGCAGAGATCGGGGGCTAATGGGAACTGAAGCTTTCTTT. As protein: CATSRDRGLMGTEAFF.